The next 17 T cell receptor beta chains were all read from a single sample in a study of identical twins (dated by TCRdb to about 2016). The library was generated by 5' RACE. The instrument given in TCRdb is Illumina HiSeq 2000. TCRdb reworked the public reads: Q25 trimming with fastp, MiXCR clone assembly, productive beta chains retained. Rows are unified per CDR3 protein, each entry keeping the most common DNA and genes. The sample profile shows hundreds of thousands of distinct CDR3 sequences; 12% of them were found once. 1.5% to 2% of the sample is in the top ten clones. In addition, the sample was reused for a study of yellow fever vaccine responses in identical twins.

The sequenced material came from PBMCs. All receptors come from a woman aged 18-29 years in good health.

This clonotype was seen ten or more times. The chain joins TRBV12-3 or TRBV12-4 to TRBJ2-1; 8 nucleotides agree with TRBD1. With V trimmed by 8 bases and J by 0 bases, 9 bases remained unmatched. The CDR3 loop spans 16 amino acids. The CDR3 DNA sequence: TGTGCCAGCTTGACAGGGGCTACAAGCTCCTACAATGAGCAGTTCTTC. Translating it yields CASLTGATSSYNEQFF.

V usage is TRBV20-1 and J usage is TRBJ2-5, with D perhaps given as TRBD1 or TRBD2 (7 bases each). The CDR3 runs 15 residues. V was clipped by 5 bases and J by 2 bases, with 18 bases between them. The germline V gene has CDR1 DFQATT and CDR2 SNEGSKA (reference sequence). The CDR3 sequence is CSAQGGGGRQETQYF. The CDR3 nucleotides are TGCAGTGCTCAGGGGGGGGGAGGGCGGCAAGAGACCCAGTACTTC.

The chain combines TRBV2 with TRBJ2-1; 9 nucleotides align to TRBD2. With V trimmed by 7 bases and J by 0 bases, 4 bases remained unmatched. Germline V gene lookup returns CDR1 SNHLY and CDR2 FYNNEI. This CDR3 has 15 residues. CDR3 DNA sequence: TGTGCCAGCAAGGATAGCGGGAGCTCCTACAATGAGCAGTTCTTC. Its protein is CASKDSGSSYNEQFF.

This clonotype was seen at least ten times. The J gene is TRBJ1-1, the V gene TRBV28, with unresolved D. Trimming pared 6 bases from V and 3 bases from J, leaving 5 bases between. CDR3 length equals 11 residues. CDR1 and CDR2 (germline): MDHEN, SYDVKM. The CDR3 reads CASSLYTEAFF. In nucleotides, the CDR3 is TGTGCCAGCAGCTTGTACACTGAAGCTTTCTTT. The full variable domain, with the rest looked up from reference TRBV28 and TRBJ1-1, is DVKVTQSSRYLVKRTGEKVFLECVQDMDHENMFWYRQDPGLGLRLIYFSYDVKMKEKGDIPEGYSVSREKKERFSLILESASTNQTSMYLCASSLYTEAFFGQGTRLTVV.

This clonotype was counted ten times or more. Written as DNA, the CDR3 is TGTGCCAGCAGCAAGCTAGCGGGAGCGCAGTATTTT. It encodes CASSKLAGAQYF. The chain links TRBV3-1 to TRBJ2-3, with 10 nucleotides matching TRBD2. Germline V gene data show CDR1 as LGHDT and CDR2 as YNNKEL (reference sequence). The CDR3 is 12 residues long. Losses at the gene ends were 5 bases for V and 10 bases for J; bases not matched to a gene: 3.

The table lists this clonotype with a few counts. The rearrangement uses TRBV12-3 or TRBV12-4 and TRBJ2-7; TRBD2 agrees at 14 bases. The CDR3 loop spans 17 amino acids. V shed 1 base, J shed 4 bases, and the junction held 6 bases outside the gene matches. CDR3: CASSLGGLAGDWYEQYF. For the CDR3, the DNA is TGTGCCAGCAGTTTAGGGGGACTAGCGGGAGATTGGTACGAGCAGTACTTC.

The rearrangement links TRBV5-5 to TRBJ2-7; D is possibly TRBD1 (5 bases). Germline assignment: CDR1 SGHKS and CDR2 YYEKEE (reference sequence). V lost 0 bases to trimming and J lost 2 bases, with 15 bases between them. The CDR3 is 16 amino acids. CDR3 protein: CASSLGPMTVPYEQYV. The CDR3 DNA reads as TGTGCCAGCAGCTTGGGGCCCATGACAGTTCCCTACGAGCAGTACGTC.

This sequence joins TRBV24-1 and TRBJ1-1; no reliable D call. Per the germline V gene, CDR1 is KGHDR and CDR2 is SFDVKD. The CDR3 runs to 11 residues. Trimming shortened V by 6 bases and J by 7 bases, and 8 bases separated the two germline ends. Here the CDR3 DNA reads TGTGCCACCAGTTATGCAGGTGAAGCTTTCTTT. This translates into CATSYAGEAFF.

The chain employs TRBV6-5 and TRBJ2-4, with D maybe TRBD1 (7 bases). CDR1 is MNHEY and CDR2 is SVGAGI in the germline V gene. The CDR3 is 12 amino acids. V dropped 10 bases and J dropped 8 bases, with 15 bases sitting between them. CDR3 nucleotide sequence: TGTGCCACTAAAGGCAGGGGGGACATTCAGTACTTC. Its translation: CATKGRGDIQYF.

The chain links TRBV18 to TRBJ2-1; TRBD1 might be the D (6 bases). The CDR3 consists of 14 residues. V was trimmed by 7 bases and J by 5 bases, leaving 15 bases between them. Germline loops: CDR1 KGHSH, CDR2 LQKENI. The CDR3 DNA sequence: TGTGCCAGCTTACTAACAGGGAACGACAATGAGCAGTTCTTC. This translates into CASLLTGNDNEQFF.

At least ten counts were recorded for this clonotype. The V gene is TRBV29-1, the J gene TRBJ2-3; D assignment may be TRBD1 or TRBD2 (5 bases each). The CDR3 spans 13 residues. Trimming cost V 6 bases and J 6 bases, with 16 bases left between them. The germline V gene has CDR1 SQVTM and CDR2 ANQGSEA. The chain's CDR3 is CSVQRDGQDTQYF. The DNA of the CDR3 is TGCAGCGTGCAACGGGACGGCCAGGATACGCAGTATTTT.

The chain uses TRBV28 and TRBJ1-4; D gene unclear. CDR1 is MDHEN and CDR2 is SYDVKM in the germline V gene. The CDR3 is 13 amino acids. The germline V and J ends were trimmed by 7 bases and 6 bases, with 12 bases remaining between them. The CDR3 DNA is TGTGCCAGCAATAGATTCGGGGATGAAAAACTGTTTTTT. The encoded protein is CASNRFGDEKLFF.

The rearrangement uses TRBV19 and TRBJ2-2, with 9 bases matching TRBD2. CDR3 length: 16 amino acids. CDR1 is LNHDA, CDR2 SQIVND, per germline (reference sequence). The junction had 8 bases not matched to a gene; V was cut back by 5 bases and J by 4 bases. Here the CDR3 reads CASSSKGLAGTGELFF. Written as DNA, the CDR3 is TGTGCCAGTAGTTCTAAGGGACTAGCAGGCACCGGGGAGCTGTTTTTT.

This clonotype has ten or more counts. The genes are TRBV5-1 and TRBJ2-1, with TRBD2 matching over 12 bases. CDR3 size: 16 residues. V gave up 0 bases and J gave up 10 bases; unmatched junction bases: 8. The germline V gene has CDR1 SGHRS and CDR2 YFSETQ. CDR3 nucleotide sequence: TGCGCCAGCAGCTTGGAGGTGACTAGCGGGAGAGGGGAGCAGTTCTTC. Its translation: CASSLEVTSGRGEQFF.

J is TRBJ2-1 and V is TRBV25-1; 9 nucleotides agree with TRBD1. This CDR3 spans 14 amino acids. The V gene end was trimmed by 4 bases and the J gene end by 5 bases; junction bases not matched to a gene: 3. The V gene's germline CDR1 is MGHDK and CDR2 SYGVNS. The CDR3 nucleotides read TGTGCCAGCAGTGCCGACAGGGGGAACAATGAGCAGTTCTTC. Its translation is CASSADRGNNEQFF.

This clonotype was recorded a few times. This sequence joins TRBV20-1 and TRBJ1-5, with D uncertain. This CDR3 is 14 amino acids long. V lost 6 bases and J lost 0, with 12 bases in between. Germline values: CDR1 DFQATT, CDR2 SNEGSKA (reference sequence). As DNA, the CDR3 is TGCAGTGCGACGCCGGGTTATAGCAATCAGCCCCAGCATTTT. This sequence encodes CSATPGYSNQPQHF.

The chain uses TRBV6-2 or TRBV6-3 and TRBJ2-1; D not resolved. CDR1 MNHEY and CDR2 SVGEGT come from the germline V gene. CDR3 length: 19 residues. V was clipped by 8 bases and J by 3 bases, with 29 bases between them. The CDR3, as DNA: TGTGCCAGCGAAAGGGCCCGGACCCTAAACATGGGTTACTACAATGAGCAGTTCTTC. Residues: CASERARTLNMGYYNEQFF.